A single count supports the clone carrying this T cell receptor (beta chain). Its specificity is not known. This sample is part of a study of CD8+ T cells in alopecia areata. General study points: When scalp samples are sequenced, resident alphabeta T cells of normal skin are also captured.

Germline lookup yields CDR1 MDHEN and CDR2 SYDVKM. This CDR3 region has 16 residues. Trimming left V 3 bases short and J 5 bases short, with 19 bases between. Sorting separated CD4+ and CD8+ T cells out of PBMCs. Sequencing used cDNA as its template, made by extracting RNA and reverse transcribing it. The data were produced by immunoSEQ multiplex PCR, yet TCRdb's version contains in-frame clones alone and is incomplete. This table has approximately 150,000 clones, 62% appearing once. The sequence was obtained from a human donor in good health. V gene TRBV28 combines with J gene TRBJ2-5; D may be TRBD1 (6 bases). The sample taken for sequencing was CD8+ T cells sorted from blood. The CDR3 here is CASSLETGTMRETQYF. The CDR3 DNA reads as TGTGCCAGCAGTTTGGAAACAGGGACGATGCGGGAGACCCAGTACTTC.